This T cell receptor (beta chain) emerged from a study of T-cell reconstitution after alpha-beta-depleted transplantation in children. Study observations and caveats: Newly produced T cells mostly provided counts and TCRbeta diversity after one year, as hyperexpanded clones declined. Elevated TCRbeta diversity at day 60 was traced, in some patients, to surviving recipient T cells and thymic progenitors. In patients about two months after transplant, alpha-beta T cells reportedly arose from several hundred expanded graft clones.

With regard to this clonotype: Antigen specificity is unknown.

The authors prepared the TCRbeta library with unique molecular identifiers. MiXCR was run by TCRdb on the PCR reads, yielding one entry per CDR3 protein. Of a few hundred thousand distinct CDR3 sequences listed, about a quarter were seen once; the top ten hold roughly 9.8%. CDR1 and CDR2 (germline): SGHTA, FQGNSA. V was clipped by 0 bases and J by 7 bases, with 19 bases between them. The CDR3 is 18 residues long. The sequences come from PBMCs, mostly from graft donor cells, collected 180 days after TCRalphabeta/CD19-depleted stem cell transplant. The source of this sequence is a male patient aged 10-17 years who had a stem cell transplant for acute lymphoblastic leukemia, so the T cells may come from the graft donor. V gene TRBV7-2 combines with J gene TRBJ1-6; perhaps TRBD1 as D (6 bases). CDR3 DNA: TGTGCCAGCAGCTTAGCTAACAGGGCTTGGGGCCTCAATTCACCCCTCCACTTT. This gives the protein CASSLANRAWGLNSPLHF.